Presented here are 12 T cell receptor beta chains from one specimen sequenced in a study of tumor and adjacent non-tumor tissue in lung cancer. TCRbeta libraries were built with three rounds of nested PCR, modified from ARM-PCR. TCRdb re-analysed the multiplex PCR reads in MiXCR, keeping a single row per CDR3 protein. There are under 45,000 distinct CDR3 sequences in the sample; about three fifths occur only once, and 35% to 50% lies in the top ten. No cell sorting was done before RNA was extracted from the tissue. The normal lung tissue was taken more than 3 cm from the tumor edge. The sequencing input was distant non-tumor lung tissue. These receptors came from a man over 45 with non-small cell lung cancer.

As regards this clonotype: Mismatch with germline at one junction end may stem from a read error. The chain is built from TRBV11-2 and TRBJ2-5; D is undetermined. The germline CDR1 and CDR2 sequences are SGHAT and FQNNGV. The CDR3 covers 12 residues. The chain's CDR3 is CANSLSRETKYF. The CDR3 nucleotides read TGTGCCAACAGCTTGTCCAGAGAGACCAAGTACTTC. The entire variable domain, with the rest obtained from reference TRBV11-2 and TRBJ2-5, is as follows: EAGVAQSPRYKIIEKRQSVAFWCNPISGHATLYWYQQILGQGPKLLIQFQNNGVVDDSQLPKDRFSAERLKGVDSTLKIQPAKLEDSAVYLCANSLSRETKYFGPGTRLLVL.

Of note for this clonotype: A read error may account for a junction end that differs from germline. CDR3: CASRTGLLPDMQYF. As DNA, the CDR3 is TGTGCCAGTAGGACGGGACTACTACCCGATATGCAGTATTTT. The chain recombines TRBV12-3 or TRBV12-4 with TRBJ2-3; TRBD2 matches 7 bases. CDR3 length equals 14 residues.

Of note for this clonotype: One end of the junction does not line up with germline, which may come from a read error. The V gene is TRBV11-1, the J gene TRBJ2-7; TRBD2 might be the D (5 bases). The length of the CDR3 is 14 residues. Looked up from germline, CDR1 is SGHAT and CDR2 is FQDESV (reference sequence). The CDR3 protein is CVSSPPAGRGEQHF. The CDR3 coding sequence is TGTGTCAGCAGCCCACCGGCGGGCAGAGGCGAGCAGCACTTC.

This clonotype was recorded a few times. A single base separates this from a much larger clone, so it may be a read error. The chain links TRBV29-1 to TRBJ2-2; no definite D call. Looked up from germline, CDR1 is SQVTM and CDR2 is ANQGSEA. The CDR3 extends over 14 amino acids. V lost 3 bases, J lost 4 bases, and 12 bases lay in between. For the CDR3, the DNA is TGCAGCGTTGACCTCCGTGGAAGCACCGGGGAGCTGTTTTTT. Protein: CSVDLRGSTGELFF.

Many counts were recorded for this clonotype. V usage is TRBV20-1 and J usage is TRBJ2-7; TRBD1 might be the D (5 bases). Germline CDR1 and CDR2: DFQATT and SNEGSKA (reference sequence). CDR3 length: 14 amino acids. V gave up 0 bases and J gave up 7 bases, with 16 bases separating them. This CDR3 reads CSARDQGSHVEQYF. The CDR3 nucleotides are TGCAGTGCTAGAGATCAGGGCAGCCATGTGGAGCAGTACTTC.

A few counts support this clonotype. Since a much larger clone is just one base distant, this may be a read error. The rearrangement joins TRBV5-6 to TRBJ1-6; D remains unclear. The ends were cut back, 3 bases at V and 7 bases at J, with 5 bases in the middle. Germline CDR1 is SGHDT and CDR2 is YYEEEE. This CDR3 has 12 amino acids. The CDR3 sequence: CASSSKNSPLHF. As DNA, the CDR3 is TGTGCCAGCAGCTCGAAGAATTCACCCCTCCACTTT.

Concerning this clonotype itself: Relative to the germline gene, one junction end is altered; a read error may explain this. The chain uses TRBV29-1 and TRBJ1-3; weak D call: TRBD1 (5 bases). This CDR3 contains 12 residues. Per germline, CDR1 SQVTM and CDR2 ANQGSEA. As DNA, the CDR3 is TGCAGCGTTGGGGGGTCTGGAAACACCTTATATTTT. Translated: CSVGGSGNTLYF. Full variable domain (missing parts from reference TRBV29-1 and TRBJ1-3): SAVISQKPSRDICQRGTSLTIQCQVDSQVTMMFWYRQQPGQSLTLIATANQGSEATYESGFVIDKFPISRPNLTFSTLTVSNMSPEDSSIYLCSVGGSGNTLYFGEGSWLTVV.

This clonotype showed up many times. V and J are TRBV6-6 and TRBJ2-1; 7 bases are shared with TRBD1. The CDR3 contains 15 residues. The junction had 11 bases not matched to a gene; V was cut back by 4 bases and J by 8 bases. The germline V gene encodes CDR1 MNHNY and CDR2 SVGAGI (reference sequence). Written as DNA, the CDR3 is TGTGCCAGCAGTTCGTTGACAGGGCCATGGGATGAGCAGTTCTTC. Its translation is CASSSLTGPWDEQFF.

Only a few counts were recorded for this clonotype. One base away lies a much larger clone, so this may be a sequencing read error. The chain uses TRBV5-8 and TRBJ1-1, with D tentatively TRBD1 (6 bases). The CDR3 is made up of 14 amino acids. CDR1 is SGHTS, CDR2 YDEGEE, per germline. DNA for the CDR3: TGTGCCAGCGGCTTGTATGGGGGGCAGGGTGAAGCTTTCTTT. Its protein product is CASGLYGGQGEAFF.

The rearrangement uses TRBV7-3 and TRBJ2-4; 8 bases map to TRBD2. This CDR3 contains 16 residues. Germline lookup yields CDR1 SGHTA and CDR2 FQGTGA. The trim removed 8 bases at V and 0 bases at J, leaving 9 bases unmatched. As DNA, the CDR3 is TGTGCCAGCGTCCTTAGCGGGGCCATAGCCAAAAACATTCAGTACTTC. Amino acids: CASVLSGAIAKNIQYF. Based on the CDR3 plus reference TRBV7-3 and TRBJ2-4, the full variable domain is GAGVSQTPSNKVTEKGKYVELRCDPISGHTALYWYRQSLGQGPEFLIYFQGTGAADDSGLPNDRFFAVRPEGSVSTLKIQRTERGDSAVYLCASVLSGAIAKNIQYFGAGTRLSVL.

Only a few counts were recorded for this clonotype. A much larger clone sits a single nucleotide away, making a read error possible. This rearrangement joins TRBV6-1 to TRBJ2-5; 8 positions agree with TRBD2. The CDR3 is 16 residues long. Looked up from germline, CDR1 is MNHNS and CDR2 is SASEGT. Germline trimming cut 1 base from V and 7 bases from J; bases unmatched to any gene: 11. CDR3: CASSEGTSRGQGTQYF. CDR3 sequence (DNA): TGTGCCAGCAGTGAAGGGACTAGCAGGGGCCAGGGGACCCAGTACTTC.

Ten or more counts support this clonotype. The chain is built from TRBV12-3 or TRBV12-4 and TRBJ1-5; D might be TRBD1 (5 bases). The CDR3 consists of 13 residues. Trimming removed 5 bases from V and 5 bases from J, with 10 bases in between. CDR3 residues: CASSPRGHQPQHF. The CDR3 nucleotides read TGTGCCAGCAGTCCCCGGGGACATCAGCCCCAGCATTTT.